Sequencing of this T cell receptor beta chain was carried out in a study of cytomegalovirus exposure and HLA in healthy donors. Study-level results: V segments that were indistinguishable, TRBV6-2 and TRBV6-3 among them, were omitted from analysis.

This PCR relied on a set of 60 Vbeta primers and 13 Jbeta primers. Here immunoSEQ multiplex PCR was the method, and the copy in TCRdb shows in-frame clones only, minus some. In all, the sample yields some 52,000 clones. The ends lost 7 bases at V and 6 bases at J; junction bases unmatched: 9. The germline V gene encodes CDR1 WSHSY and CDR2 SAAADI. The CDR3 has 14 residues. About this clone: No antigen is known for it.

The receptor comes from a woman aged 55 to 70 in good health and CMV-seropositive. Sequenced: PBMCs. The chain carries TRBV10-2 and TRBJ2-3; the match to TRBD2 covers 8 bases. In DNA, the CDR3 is TGCGCCAGCATGGACGGCGGGGGGAGCGATACGCAGTATTTT. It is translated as CASMDGGGSDTQYF.